The 7 T cell receptor beta chains below come from one sample, sequenced in a study of T cells in Graves' hyperthyroidism and ophthalmopathy. It was RNA transcripts that yielded the amplified TCR beta CDR3 regions. TCR CDR3 underwent first-round RT-PCR with the HTBI primer set. Via MiXCR, TCRdb re-called the multiplex PCR reads, giving one row per CDR3 protein. This sample has fewer than 650,000 distinct CDR3 sequences, with 12% to 15% found just once. Sequenced material: blood. These receptors came from a young woman with Graves' ophthalmopathy.

This clonotype was recorded many times. The CDR3 DNA is TGTGCCAGCAGGACGAGGGACTCGAGTCACACCGGGGAGCTGTTTTTT. This codes for CASRTRDSSHTGELFF. The rearrangement links TRBV7-9 to TRBJ2-2; maybe TRBD2 (6 bases). Per germline, CDR1 SEHNR and CDR2 FQNEAQ (reference sequence). There are 16 residues in the CDR3. The V and J ends lost 6 bases and 3 bases respectively, with 17 bases between them.

This clonotype came up many times. The rearrangement uses TRBV29-1 and TRBJ2-3, with 9 bases identical to TRBD1. This CDR3 has 14 amino acids. V trimming: 4 bases; J trimming: 2 bases; junction bases outside the gene matches: 4. The germline V gene has CDR1 SQVTM and CDR2 ANQGSEA. The CDR3 DNA reads as TGCAGCGTTGGGGGACAGGGAACCACAGATACGCAGTATTTT. It is translated as CSVGGQGTTDTQYF.

This clonotype was seen many times. The rearrangement joins TRBV10-3 to TRBJ1-2, with 12 bases matching TRBD1. This CDR3 is 17 amino acids long. After removal of 0 bases from V and 2 bases from J, the junction contained 4 bases not matched to a gene. Germline V gene lookup returns CDR1 ENHRY and CDR2 SYGVKD. CDR3 loop: CAISESGDRGQNYGYTF. The CDR3 DNA reads TGTGCCATCAGTGAGTCTGGGGACAGGGGGCAGAACTATGGCTACACCTTC.

The gene calls are TRBV19 and TRBJ1-1; 10 positions match TRBD1. This CDR3 is built from 11 residues. J gave up 13 bases and V 8 bases, and 7 bases lay outside the gene matches. The germline CDR1 and CDR2 sequences are LNHDA and SQIVND (reference sequence). The CDR3 sequence is CASRTGGISFF. CDR3 sequence (DNA): TGTGCCAGTCGGACAGGGGGTATTAGTTTCTTT.

This clonotype came up many times. The chain carries TRBV28 and TRBJ2-1, with D unclear. The CDR3 is made up of 12 amino acids. V lost 3 bases, J lost 5 bases, and 5 bases lay in between. Germline V gene lookup returns CDR1 MDHEN and CDR2 SYDVKM. DNA of the CDR3: TGTGCCAGCAGTTTTCACCACAATGAGCAGTTCTTC. Amino acids: CASSFHHNEQFF.

Remarks on this clonotype: A clone one base away is much larger, so this may be a read error. The V gene is TRBV28, the J gene TRBJ1-2; 7 positions agree with TRBD1. Trimming took 2 bases from V and 8 from J; bases not matched to a gene: 8. Germline CDR1 is MDHEN and CDR2 is SYDVKM. The CDR3 loop spans 14 amino acids. The CDR3 DNA is TGTGCCAGCAGTTTACCCGACAGGGTAAAAGGCTACACCTTC. This gives the protein CASSLPDRVKGYTF.

This clonotype was picked up many times. V gene TRBV7-8 combines with J gene TRBJ2-3, with unresolved D. The V gene's germline CDR1 is SGHVS and CDR2 FQNEAQ. The CDR3 sequence is 12 residues long. Trimming took 5 bases from V and 6 from J, leaving 9 bases between them. CDR3 residues: CASSNSRDTQYF. CDR3 DNA sequence: TGTGCCAGCAGCAACTCTAGGGATACGCAGTATTTT. The full variable domain, rest sourced from reference TRBV7-8 and TRBJ2-3, is GAGVSQSPRYKVAKRGQDVALRCDPISGHVSLFWYQQALGQGPEFLTYFQNEAQLDKSGLPSDRFFAERPEGSVSTLKIQRTQQEDSAVYLCASSNSRDTQYFGPGTRLTVL.